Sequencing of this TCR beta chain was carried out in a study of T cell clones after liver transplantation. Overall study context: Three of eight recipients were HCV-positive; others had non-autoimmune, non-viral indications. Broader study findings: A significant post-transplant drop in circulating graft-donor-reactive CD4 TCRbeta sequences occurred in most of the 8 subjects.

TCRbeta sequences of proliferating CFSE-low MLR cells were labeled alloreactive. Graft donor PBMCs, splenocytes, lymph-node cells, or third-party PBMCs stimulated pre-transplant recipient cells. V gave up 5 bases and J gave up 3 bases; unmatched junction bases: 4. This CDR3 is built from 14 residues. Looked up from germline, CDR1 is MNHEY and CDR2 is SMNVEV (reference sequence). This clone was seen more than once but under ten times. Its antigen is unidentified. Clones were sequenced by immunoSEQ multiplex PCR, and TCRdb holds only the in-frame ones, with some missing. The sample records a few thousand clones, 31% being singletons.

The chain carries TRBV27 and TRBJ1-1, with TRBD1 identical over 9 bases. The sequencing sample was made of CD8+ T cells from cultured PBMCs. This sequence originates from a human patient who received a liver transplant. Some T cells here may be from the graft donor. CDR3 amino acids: CASSPQGAHTEAFF. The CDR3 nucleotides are TGTGCCAGCAGTCCACAGGGGGCTCACACTGAAGCTTTCTTT.